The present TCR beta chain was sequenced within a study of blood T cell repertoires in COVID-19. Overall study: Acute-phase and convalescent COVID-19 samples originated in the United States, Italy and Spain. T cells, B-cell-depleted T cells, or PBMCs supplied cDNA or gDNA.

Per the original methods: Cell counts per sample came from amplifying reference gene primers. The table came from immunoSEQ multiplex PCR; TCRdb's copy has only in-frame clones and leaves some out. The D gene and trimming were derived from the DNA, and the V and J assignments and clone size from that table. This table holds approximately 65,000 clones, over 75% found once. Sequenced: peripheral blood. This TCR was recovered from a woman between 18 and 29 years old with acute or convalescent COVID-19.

The CDR3 DNA is TGCGCCAGCAGCTTGGCCGGACAGGGTCGGTCTGCGCAGTATTTT. Its protein is CASSLAGQGRSAQYF. The chain uses TRBV5-1 and TRBJ2-3; 8 positions agree with TRBD1. The CDR3 has 15 residues. Germline V gene data show CDR1 as SGHRS and CDR2 as YFSETQ. Losses at the gene ends were 0 bases for V and 10 bases for J; bases not matched to a gene: 10.